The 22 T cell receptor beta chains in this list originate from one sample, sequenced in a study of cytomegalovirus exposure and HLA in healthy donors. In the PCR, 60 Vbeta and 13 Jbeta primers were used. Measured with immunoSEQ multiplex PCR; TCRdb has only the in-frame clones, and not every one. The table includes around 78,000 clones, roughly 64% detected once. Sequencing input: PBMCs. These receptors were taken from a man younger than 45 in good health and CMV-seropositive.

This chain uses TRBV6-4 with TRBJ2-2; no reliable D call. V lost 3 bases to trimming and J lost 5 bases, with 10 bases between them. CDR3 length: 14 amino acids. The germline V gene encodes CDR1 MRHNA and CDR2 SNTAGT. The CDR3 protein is CASSEIAFTGELFF. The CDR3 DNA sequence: TGTGCCAGCAGTGAGATAGCCTTTACCGGGGAGCTGTTTTTT.

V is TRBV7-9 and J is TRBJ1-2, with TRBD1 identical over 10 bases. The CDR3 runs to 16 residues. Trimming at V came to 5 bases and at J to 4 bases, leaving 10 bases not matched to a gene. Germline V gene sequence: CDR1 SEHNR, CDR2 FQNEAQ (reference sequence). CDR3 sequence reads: CASSPGPDRGIYGYTF. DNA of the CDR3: TGTGCCAGCAGCCCGGGCCCGGACAGGGGGATCTATGGCTACACCTTC. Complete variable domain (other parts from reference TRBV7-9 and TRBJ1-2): DTGVSQNPRHKITKRGQNVTFRCDPISEHNRLYWYRQTLGQGPEFLTYFQNEAQLEKSRLLSDRFSAERPKGSFSTLEIQRTEQGDSAMYLCASSPGPDRGIYGYTFGSGTRLTVV.

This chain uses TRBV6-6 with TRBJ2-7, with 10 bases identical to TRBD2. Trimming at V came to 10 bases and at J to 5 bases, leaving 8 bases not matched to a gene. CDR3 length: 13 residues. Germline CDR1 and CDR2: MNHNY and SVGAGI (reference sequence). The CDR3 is CAISWTSGNEQYF. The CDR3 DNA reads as TGTGCCATCTCCTGGACTAGCGGAAACGAGCAGTACTTC.

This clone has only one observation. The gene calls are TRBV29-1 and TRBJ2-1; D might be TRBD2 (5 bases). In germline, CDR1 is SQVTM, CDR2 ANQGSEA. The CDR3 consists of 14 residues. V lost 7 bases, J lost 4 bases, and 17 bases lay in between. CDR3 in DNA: TGCAGCGCCCGGTCGGAGCGGAGTTACAATGAGCAGTTCTTC. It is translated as CSARSERSYNEQFF.

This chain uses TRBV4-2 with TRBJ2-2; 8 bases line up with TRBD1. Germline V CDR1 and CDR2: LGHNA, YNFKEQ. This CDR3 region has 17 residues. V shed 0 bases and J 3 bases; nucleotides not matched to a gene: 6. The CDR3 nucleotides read TGTGCCAGCAGCCAAGATCCCGTGACAGGGGACACCGGGGAGCTGTTTTTT. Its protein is CASSQDPVTGDTGELFF.

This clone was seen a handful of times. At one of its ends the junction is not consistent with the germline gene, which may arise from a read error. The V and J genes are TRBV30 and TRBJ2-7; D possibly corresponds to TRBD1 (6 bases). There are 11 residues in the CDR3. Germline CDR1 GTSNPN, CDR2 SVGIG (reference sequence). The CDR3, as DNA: TGTGCCTGGAGAGATACACAGGGAGAGAACTTC. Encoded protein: CAWRDTQGENF.

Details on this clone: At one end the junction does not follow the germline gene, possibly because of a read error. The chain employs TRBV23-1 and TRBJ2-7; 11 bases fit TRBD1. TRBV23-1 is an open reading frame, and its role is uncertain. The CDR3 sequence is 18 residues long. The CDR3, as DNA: TGCGCCAGCAGTCCCCTGGCTTCTTGGACAGGGGGCTCCCACGAGCAGTACTTC. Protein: CASSPLASWTGGSHEQYF.

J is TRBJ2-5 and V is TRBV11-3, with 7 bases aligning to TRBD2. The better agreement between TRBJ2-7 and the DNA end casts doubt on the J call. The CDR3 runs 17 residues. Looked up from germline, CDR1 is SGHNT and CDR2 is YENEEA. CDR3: CASSFRATGTIDYEQYF. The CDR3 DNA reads TGTGCCAGCAGCTTTCGCGCCACCGGGACTATAGACTACGAGCAGTACTTC.

The CDR3: CASRPFSGGDETQYF. As DNA, the CDR3 is TGTGCCAGCAGGCCCTTTTCAGGGGGCGATGAGACCCAGTACTTC. The chain carries TRBV28 and TRBJ2-5; 8 positions agree with TRBD1. V gave up 6 bases and J gave up 5 bases; unmatched junction bases: 11. The CDR3 loop spans 15 amino acids. Per germline, CDR1 MDHEN and CDR2 SYDVKM.

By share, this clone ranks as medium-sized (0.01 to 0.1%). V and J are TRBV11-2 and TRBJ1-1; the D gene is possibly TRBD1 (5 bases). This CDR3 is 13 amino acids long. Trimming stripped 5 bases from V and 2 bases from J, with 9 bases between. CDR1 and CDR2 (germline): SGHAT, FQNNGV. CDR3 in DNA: TGTGCCAGCAGCACGACAGAAAACACTGAAGCTTTCTTT. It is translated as CASSTTENTEAFF. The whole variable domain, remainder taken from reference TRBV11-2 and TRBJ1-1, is EAGVAQSPRYKIIEKRQSVAFWCNPISGHATLYWYQQILGQGPKLLIQFQNNGVVDDSQLPKDRFSAERLKGVDSTLKIQPAKLEDSAVYLCASSTTENTEAFFGQGTRLTVV.

The DNA of the CDR3 is TGTGCCAGCAGAAGACAGGTACCCGGGGAGCTGTTTTTT. It specifies CASRRQVPGELFF. The chain uses TRBV6-5 and TRBJ2-2, with TRBD1 as a possible D gene (6 bases). Germline V gene data show CDR1 as MNHEY and CDR2 as SVGAGI. The length of the CDR3 is 13 residues. The V end lost 6 bases, the J end lost 6 bases, and 11 bases lay between the germline ends.

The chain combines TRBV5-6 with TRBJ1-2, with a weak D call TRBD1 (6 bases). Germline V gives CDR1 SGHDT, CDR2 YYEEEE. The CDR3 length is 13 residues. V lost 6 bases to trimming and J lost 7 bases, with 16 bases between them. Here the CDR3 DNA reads TGTGCCAGCACCCCGGGGGGGGCCAGTGGCTACACCTTC. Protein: CASTPGGASGYTF.

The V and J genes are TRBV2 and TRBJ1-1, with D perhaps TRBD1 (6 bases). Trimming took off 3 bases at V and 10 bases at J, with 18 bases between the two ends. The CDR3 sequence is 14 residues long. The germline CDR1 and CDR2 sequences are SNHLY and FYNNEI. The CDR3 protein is CASSEKLQGWGAFF. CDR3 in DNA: TGTGCCAGCAGTGAGAAATTGCAGGGGTGGGGAGCTTTCTTT.

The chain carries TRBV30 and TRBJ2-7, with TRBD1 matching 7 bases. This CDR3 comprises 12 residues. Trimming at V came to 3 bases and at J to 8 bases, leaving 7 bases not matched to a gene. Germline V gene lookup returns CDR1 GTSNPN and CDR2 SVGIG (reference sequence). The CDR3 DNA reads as TGTGCCTGGAGCGAACAGGGGAGCAAGCAGTACTTC. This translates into CAWSEQGSKQYF.

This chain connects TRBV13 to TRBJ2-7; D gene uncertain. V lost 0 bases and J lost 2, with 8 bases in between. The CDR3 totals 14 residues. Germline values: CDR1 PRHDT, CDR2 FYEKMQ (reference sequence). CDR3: CASSLGTGTYEQYF. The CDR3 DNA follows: TGTGCCAGCAGCTTAGGTACGGGTACCTACGAGCAGTACTTC. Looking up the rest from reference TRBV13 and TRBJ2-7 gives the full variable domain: AAGVIQSPRHLIKEKRETATLKCYPIPRHDTVYWYQQGPGQDPQFLISFYEKMQSDKGSIPDRFSAQQFSDYHSELNMSSLELGDSALYFCASSLGTGTYEQYFGPGTRLTVT.

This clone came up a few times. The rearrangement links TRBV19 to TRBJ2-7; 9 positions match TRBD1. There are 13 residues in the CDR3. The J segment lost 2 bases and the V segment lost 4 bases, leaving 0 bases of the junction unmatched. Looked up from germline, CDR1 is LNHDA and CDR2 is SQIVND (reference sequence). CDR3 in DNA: TGTGCCAGTAGTAGGACAGGGGCCTACGAGCAGTACTTC. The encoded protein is CASSRTGAYEQYF. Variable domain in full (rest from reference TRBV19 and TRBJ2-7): DGGITQSPKYLFRKEGQNVTLSCEQNLNHDAMYWYRQDPGQGLRLIYYSQIVNDFQKGDIAEGYSVSREKKESFPLTVTSAQKNPTAFYLCASSRTGAYEQYFGPGTRLTVT.

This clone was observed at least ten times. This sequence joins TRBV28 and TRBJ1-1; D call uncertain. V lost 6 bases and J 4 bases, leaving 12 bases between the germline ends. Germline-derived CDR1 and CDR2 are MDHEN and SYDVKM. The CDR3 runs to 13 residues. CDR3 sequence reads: CASSFVGSTEAFF. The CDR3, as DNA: TGTGCCAGCAGCTTCGTTGGGAGCACTGAAGCTTTCTTT.

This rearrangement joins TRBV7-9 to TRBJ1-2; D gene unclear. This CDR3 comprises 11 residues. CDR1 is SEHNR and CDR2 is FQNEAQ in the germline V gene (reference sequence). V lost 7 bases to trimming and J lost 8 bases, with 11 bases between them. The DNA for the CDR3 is TGTGCCAGCACCCGGCGGGGAGGCTACACCTTC. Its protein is CASTRRGGYTF.

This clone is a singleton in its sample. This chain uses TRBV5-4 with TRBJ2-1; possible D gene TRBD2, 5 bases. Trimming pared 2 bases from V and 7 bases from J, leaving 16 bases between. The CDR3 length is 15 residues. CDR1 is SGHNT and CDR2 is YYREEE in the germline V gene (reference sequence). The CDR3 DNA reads TGTGCCAGCAGCTTAGCGGCCACCCTGGGGAATGAGCAGTTCTTC. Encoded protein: CASSLAATLGNEQFF.

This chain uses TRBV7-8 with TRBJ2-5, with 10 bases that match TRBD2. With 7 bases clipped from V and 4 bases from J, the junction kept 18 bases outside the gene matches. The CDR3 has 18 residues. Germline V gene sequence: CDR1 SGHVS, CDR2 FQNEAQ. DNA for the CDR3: TGTGCCAGCACCCCCCCGGGGCTAGCGGGAGAACGGGTAGAGACCCAGTACTTC. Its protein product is CASTPPGLAGERVETQYF.

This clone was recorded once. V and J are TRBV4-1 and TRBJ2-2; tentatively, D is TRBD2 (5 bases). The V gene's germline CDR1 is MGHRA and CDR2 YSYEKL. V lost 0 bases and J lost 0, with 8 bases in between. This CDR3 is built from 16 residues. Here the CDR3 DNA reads TGCGCCAGCAGCCAAGAAGTCGGGGCGAACACCGGGGAGCTGTTTTTT. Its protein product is CASSQEVGANTGELFF.

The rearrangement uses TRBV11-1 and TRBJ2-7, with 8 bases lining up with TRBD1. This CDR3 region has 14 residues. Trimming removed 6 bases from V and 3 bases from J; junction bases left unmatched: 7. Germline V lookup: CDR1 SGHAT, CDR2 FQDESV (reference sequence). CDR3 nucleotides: TGTGCCAGCAGGAGGCGGACAGGGCGCTACGAGCAGTACTTC. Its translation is CASRRRTGRYEQYF.